These 23 T cell receptor beta chains share one sample of origin, sequenced in a study of T cell repertoires in aging, cancer and after chemotherapy. The template was genomic DNA from peripheral blood, not RNA. Rearranged V-D-J TRB sequences were amplified with a mixed TRB-A/B primer pool. TCRdb re-called the multiplex PCR reads through MiXCR, storing one row per CDR3 protein. The sample carries roughly 9,800 distinct CDR3 sequences, approximately 41% recorded once. Sequencing input: blood. The source of these receptors is a human donor in good health.

The V gene is TRBV4-1, the J gene TRBJ2-1, with D possibly being TRBD2 (5 bases). In germline, CDR1 is MGHRA, CDR2 YSYEKL. Trimming stripped 4 bases from V and 4 bases from J, with 11 bases between. CDR3 length: 14 residues. The CDR3 DNA reads as TGCGCCAGCAGCCCCCGGGAAGGGTACAATGAGCAGTTCTTC. It specifies CASSPREGYNEQFF.

The chain couples TRBV6-1 to TRBJ2-1, with D tentatively TRBD1 (5 bases). V was pared by 2 bases and J by 5 bases, with 10 bases between. Germline-derived CDR1 and CDR2 are MNHNS and SASEGT. CDR3 length: 14 residues. DNA of the CDR3: TGTGCCAGCAGTGAATTAGGGGAAGACAATGAGCAGTTCTTC. Translated, it gives CASSELGEDNEQFF.

The chain carries TRBV7-9 and TRBJ1-5, with 7 bases lining up with TRBD1. Germline lookup yields CDR1 SEHNR and CDR2 FQNEAQ (reference sequence). This CDR3 comprises 15 residues. V trimming: 5 bases; J trimming: 4 bases; junction bases outside the gene matches: 8. In nucleotides, the CDR3 is TGTGCCAGCAGCAAAGACAGGGTGGGGAATCAGCCCCAGCATTTT. It codes for CASSKDRVGNQPQHF.

The chain has TRBV5-4 and TRBJ1-2; 8 bases agree with TRBD1. After removal of 0 bases from V and 6 bases from J, the junction contained 13 bases not matched to a gene. The CDR3 loop spans 17 amino acids. CDR1 SGHNT and CDR2 YYREEE come from the germline V gene (reference sequence). CDR3 protein: CASSLEQGASLSDGYTF. The CDR3 nucleotides read TGTGCCAGCAGCTTGGAGCAGGGGGCTAGTCTGTCGGATGGCTACACCTTC.

This clonotype was seen a few times. V and J are TRBV12-3 or TRBV12-4 and TRBJ1-3, with D perhaps TRBD1 (5 bases). With 3 bases removed from V and 8 bases from J, the gap between germline ends came to 14 bases. The CDR3 covers 14 residues. CDR3 sequence (DNA): TGTGCCAGCAGTTTTCGAGGGGCGAGAGACACCATATATTTT. Amino acid sequence: CASSFRGARDTIYF.

This chain connects TRBV5-1 to TRBJ1-1, with D maybe TRBD1 (5 bases). Trimming shortened V by 0 bases and J by 8 bases, and 17 bases separated the two germline ends. The CDR3 runs 15 residues. Per the germline V gene, CDR1 is SGHRS and CDR2 is YFSETQ. In DNA form, the CDR3 reads TGCGCCAGCAGCTTGGTGGGGGGACGAATCCAGGAAGCTTTCTTT. Its protein product is CASSLVGGRIQEAFF.

This sequence joins TRBV12-3 or TRBV12-4 and TRBJ1-2; D gene ambiguous. The CDR3 contains 16 residues. Trimming took off 4 bases at V and 0 bases at J, with 15 bases between the two ends. The CDR3 DNA reads TGTGCCAGCAGTTCCCCGCGGGAGGGCGCTAACTATGGCTACACCTTC. Its translation: CASSSPREGANYGYTF.

The V gene is TRBV6-5, the J gene TRBJ2-5; no clear D gene. This CDR3 is built from 14 residues. Trimming removed 0 bases from V and 4 bases from J, with 9 bases in between. In germline, CDR1 is MNHEY, CDR2 SVGAGI. The CDR3 sequence is CASSYSEAPETQYF. The CDR3 region has the DNA TGTGCCAGCAGTTACTCCGAGGCCCCAGAGACCCAGTACTTC.

The rearrangement joins TRBV6-5 to TRBJ1-6; TRBD1 might be the D (6 bases). V was pared by 0 bases and J by 7 bases, with 7 bases between. The CDR3 runs to 14 residues. CDR1 and CDR2 (germline): MNHEY, SVGAGI. CDR3 nucleotide sequence: TGTGCCAGCAGTTACTCGGGGGCGAATTCACCCCTCCACTTT. It specifies CASSYSGANSPLHF.

This rearrangement joins TRBV20-1 to TRBJ2-2, with D unclear. V was pared by 3 bases and J by 2 bases, with 7 bases between. Germline V gene sequence: CDR1 DFQATT, CDR2 SNEGSKA (reference sequence). This CDR3 is 13 amino acids long. CDR3 nucleotides: TGCAGTGCTAGGCTCAGAAACACCGGGGAGCTGTTTTTT. It specifies CSARLRNTGELFF.

J is TRBJ2-1 and V is TRBV7-9, with TRBD1 identical over 9 bases. Germline V CDR1 and CDR2: SEHNR, FQNEAQ (reference sequence). The CDR3 extends over 12 amino acids. The V and J ends lost 10 bases and 8 bases, in that order; junction bases with no gene match: 6. Written as DNA, the CDR3 is TGTGCCATCGACAGGGGGAACTATGAGCAGTTCTTC. Amino acid sequence: CAIDRGNYEQFF.

The rearrangement joins TRBV20-1 to TRBJ1-3, with 8 bases that match TRBD1. The CDR3 is 18 amino acids. J was trimmed by 3 bases and V by 6 bases; bases with no gene match: 19. Germline lookup yields CDR1 DFQATT and CDR2 SNEGSKA (reference sequence). The CDR3 region is CSADRRMTGAVNGNTIYF. The CDR3 bases are TGCAGTGCCGATAGGCGAATGACAGGGGCCGTGAATGGAAACACCATATATTTT.

In this sample, this clonotype turned up once. The chain employs TRBV7-3 and TRBJ2-7; D ambiguous. The V gene's germline CDR1 is SGHTA and CDR2 FQGTGA. V was pared by 2 bases and J by 5 bases, with 19 bases between. The CDR3 has 16 amino acids. The DNA of the CDR3 is TGTGCCAGCAGCTTATCTAGACCACACCGTTATCACGAGCAGTACGTC. As protein: CASSLSRPHRYHEQYV.

J is TRBJ2-7 and V is TRBV6-5; tentative D call: TRBD1 (6 bases). The J call may not be correct, given that the DNA end is closer to TRBJ2-5. The CDR3 totals 14 residues. Germline V gene sequence: CDR1 MNHEY, CDR2 SVGAGI. CDR3 DNA: TGTGCCAGCAGGAGAAACAGGGCACGTGAGACCCAGTACTTC. This translates into CASRRNRARETQYF.

This clonotype has more than one count but fewer than ten. The chain is built from TRBV6-5 and TRBJ1-1; weak D call: TRBD1 (6 bases). From germline, CDR1 is MNHEY and CDR2 SVGAGI. CDR3 length: 13 amino acids. The V gene lost 11 bases and the J gene lost 1 base, with 14 bases spanning the gap. The CDR3 reads CACNRVANTEAFF. The DNA of the CDR3 is TGTGCCTGCAACAGGGTGGCGAACACTGAAGCTTTCTTT.

CDR3 sequence reads: CSARVGGADTQYF. The DNA of the CDR3 is TGCAGTGCTAGAGTGGGGGGGGCAGATACGCAGTATTTT. The chain is built from TRBV20-1 and TRBJ2-3; 7 bases map to TRBD2. Germline V lookup: CDR1 DFQATT, CDR2 SNEGSKA (reference sequence). CDR3 length: 13 amino acids. After removal of 1 base from V and 4 bases from J, the junction contained 2 bases not matched to a gene.

Comment on this clonotype: A junction boundary mismatches the germline segment, possibly from a read error. The rearrangement links TRBV5-1 to TRBJ1-1, with 8 bases matching TRBD1. The CDR3 length is 17 residues. The germline gives CDR1 SGHRS, CDR2 YFSETQ. In DNA, the CDR3 is TGTGCCAGCAGCACTGGCACAGGGGGTCGTTGGAACACTGAAGCTTTCTTT. Its translation is CASSTGTGGRWNTEAFF.

The count of this clonotype is one. The chain joins TRBV5-1 to TRBJ2-3; the D gene is possibly TRBD1 (6 bases). From germline, CDR1 is SGHRS and CDR2 YFSETQ. The CDR3 sequence is 16 residues long. The V and J ends lost 0 bases and 3 bases respectively, with 14 bases between them. This CDR3 reads CASSLEGERGTDTQYF. As DNA, the CDR3 is TGCGCCAGCAGCTTGGAGGGGGAGAGGGGAACAGATACGCAGTATTTT.

The chain recombines TRBV7-3 with TRBJ2-3; a weak D match, TRBD2 (6 bases). Per germline, CDR1 SGHTA and CDR2 FQGTGA. The CDR3 consists of 14 residues. The V end lost 5 bases, the J end lost 1 base, and 10 bases lay between the germline ends. CDR3 DNA: TGTGCCAGCAGCCCGGGACTTCGCACAGATACGCAGTATTTT. Protein: CASSPGLRTDTQYF.

The CDR3 DNA follows: TGTGCCAGCAGCTTAGCGGGGGGGCAGGCTACGCAGTATTTT. It is translated as CASSLAGGQATQYF. The chain links TRBV5-4 to TRBJ2-3; 10 bases align to TRBD2. The CDR3 contains 14 residues. V shed 2 bases, J shed 8 bases, and the junction held 5 bases outside the gene matches. In germline, CDR1 is SGHNT, CDR2 YYREEE (reference sequence). Supplemented by reference TRBV5-4 and TRBJ2-3, the full variable domain reads ETGVTQSPTHLIKTRGQQVTLRCSSQSGHNTVSWYQQALGQGPQFIFQYYREEENGRGNFPPRFSGLQFPNYSSELNVNALELDDSALYLCASSLAGGQATQYFGPGTRLTVL.

J is TRBJ2-5 and V is TRBV29-1; 7 nucleotides match TRBD1. V gave up 1 base and J gave up 5 bases; unmatched junction bases: 4. The germline CDR1 and CDR2 sequences are SQVTM and ANQGSEA. This CDR3 region has 13 residues. This CDR3 is CSVEGRGLETQYF. The CDR3, as DNA: TGCAGCGTTGAAGGAAGGGGGCTGGAGACCCAGTACTTC.

The table lists this clonotype with a count of one. The gene calls are TRBV6-5 and TRBJ1-4, with TRBD1 matching 10 bases. The V gene's germline CDR1 is MNHEY and CDR2 SVGAGI. Trimming took 6 bases from V and 8 from J; bases not matched to a gene: 9. The CDR3 extends over 15 amino acids. The CDR3 loop is CASRPDRGYEEKLFF. As DNA, the CDR3 is TGTGCCAGCAGGCCGGACAGGGGGTACGAAGAAAAACTGTTTTTT.

This clonotype was recorded only once. The chain recombines TRBV13 with TRBJ1-1; 10 positions match TRBD1. The CDR3 length is 14 residues. V lost 4 bases to trimming and J lost 6 bases; unmatched junction nucleotides: 5. CDR1 is PRHDT and CDR2 is FYEKMQ in the germline V gene (reference sequence). CDR3 sequence: CASSYDRGQSEAFF. The CDR3 DNA follows: TGTGCCAGCAGCTACGACAGGGGGCAATCTGAAGCTTTCTTT.